The 18 T cell receptor beta chains reported below all come from one sample, sequenced in a study of PD-1 blockade in classical Hodgkin lymphoma. Method: immunoSEQ multiplex PCR; TCRdb's copy keeps in-frame clones and lacks some. The sample comprises 7,000 or so clones, 70% to 80% of which are singletons, and approximately 4.1% rests with the top ten. Every single patient, without exception, relapsed after autologous stem cell transplantation, and brentuximab vedotin exposure varied. Magnetic negative selection purified CD4+ T cells from thawed PBMCs. The sequenced sample was CD4+ T cells from blood, obtained at baseline. The receptors here all came from a human donor with classical Hodgkin lymphoma.

This clone was recorded a few times. As DNA, the CDR3 is TGTGCCAGCATTCCCCCCGGGAACACTGAAGCTTTCTTT. This encodes CASIPPGNTEAFF. This chain connects TRBV28 to TRBJ1-1; D remains ambiguous. The ends were cut back, 7 bases at V and 1 base at J, with 10 bases in the middle. Germline lookup yields CDR1 MDHEN and CDR2 SYDVKM. The CDR3 spans 13 residues.

CDR3 region: CASSLRLVSNTGELFF. Written as DNA, the CDR3 is TGTGCCAGCAGTCTAAGACTAGTTTCGAACACCGGGGAGCTGTTTTTT. The V and J genes are TRBV6-4 and TRBJ2-2; tentatively, D is TRBD2 (6 bases). The CDR3 covers 16 residues. V was trimmed by 5 bases and J by 0 bases, leaving 13 bases between them. Germline V gene data show CDR1 as MRHNA and CDR2 as SNTAGT.

The chain combines TRBV29-1 with TRBJ1-2, with D maybe TRBD1 (5 bases). The CDR3 covers 14 residues. The germline V and J ends were trimmed by 1 base and 8 bases, with 17 bases remaining between them. Germline V gene data show CDR1 as SQVTM and CDR2 as ANQGSEA. CDR3 bases: TGCAGCGTTGAAGGCGTGAGGGAGGGGCTCGGCTACACCTTC. Its protein is CSVEGVREGLGYTF.

The rearrangement links TRBV7-2 to TRBJ2-1, with 9 positions matching TRBD2. The CDR3 has 14 residues. Germline CDR1 reads SGHTA; CDR2 reads FQGNSA. V lost 8 bases, J lost 10 bases, and 12 bases stayed unmatched. In DNA, the CDR3 is TGTGCCAGCGTCGTGGATGGCGGGGGGGTGGAGCAGTTCTTC. Its protein is CASVVDGGGVEQFF.

The chain joins TRBV2 to TRBJ1-2; D is undetermined. The CDR3 runs 13 residues. The V gene's germline CDR1 is SNHLY and CDR2 FYNNEI. Trimming took off 2 bases at V and 4 bases at J, with 8 bases between the two ends. As DNA, the CDR3 is TGTGCCAGCAGTGAAAACGGAATCTATGGCTACACCTTC. Its protein product is CASSENGIYGYTF. Combining the CDR3 with reference TRBV2 and TRBJ1-2 gives the whole variable domain EPEVTQTPSHQVTQMGQEVILRCVPISNHLYFYWYRQILGQKVEFLVSFYNNEISEKSEIFDDQFSVERPDGSNFTLKIRSTKLEDSAMYFCASSENGIYGYTFGSGTRLTVV.

The chain uses TRBV4-3 and TRBJ2-3; 9 bases are a match to TRBD1. The CDR3 sequence is 17 residues long. Germline CDR1 reads LGHNA; CDR2 reads YSLEER. V lost 1 base and J lost 2; bases outside the gene matches: 7. This chain's CDR3 is CASSQGLQGAPTDTQYF. CDR3 DNA: TGCGCCAGCAGCCAAGGCCTACAGGGGGCCCCCACAGATACGCAGTATTTT.

This sequence joins TRBV19 and TRBJ1-2; the match to TRBD1 covers 10 bases. Germline V gene lookup returns CDR1 LNHDA and CDR2 SQIVND (reference sequence). The ends lost 7 bases at V and 0 bases at J; junction bases unmatched: 8. CDR3 length: 16 amino acids. CDR3 residues: CASTYRGQGANYGYTF. CDR3 DNA sequence: TGTGCCAGTACCTACCGAGGACAGGGGGCTAACTATGGCTACACCTTC. The entire variable domain, with the rest obtained from reference TRBV19 and TRBJ1-2, is as follows: DGGITQSPKYLFRKEGQNVTLSCEQNLNHDAMYWYRQDPGQGLRLIYYSQIVNDFQKGDIAEGYSVSREKKESFPLTVTSAQKNPTAFYLCASTYRGQGANYGYTFGSGTRLTVV.

This clone occurred a few times. The chain uses TRBV10-1 and TRBJ2-5; D may be TRBD1 (6 bases). The length of the CDR3 is 15 residues. Between the trimmed V and J ends, which lost 0 bases and 0 bases, there was a span of 8 bases. In germline, CDR1 is WNHNN, CDR2 SYGVQD (reference sequence). CDR3 in amino acids: CASSESTGYQETQYF. Here the CDR3 DNA reads TGCGCCAGCAGTGAGTCCACAGGGTACCAAGAGACCCAGTACTTC.

The chain recombines TRBV7-2 with TRBJ2-2; D gene unclear. The V end was cut by 5 bases, the J end by 6 bases, with 7 bases between. The CDR3 length is 12 residues. The V gene's germline CDR1 is SGHTA and CDR2 FQGNSA. CDR3 nucleotide sequence: TGTGCCAGCAGCCGGTACCCCGGGGAGCTGTTTTTT. Translating gives CASSRYPGELFF.

The chain has TRBV28 and TRBJ2-1; TRBD1 agrees at 11 bases. Germline CDR1 is MDHEN and CDR2 is SYDVKM. Trimming cost V 6 bases and J 4 bases; bases outside gene matches: 5. The CDR3 totals 15 residues. Here the CDR3 DNA reads TGTGCCAGCAGGCCCGGGACAGGGGGGTACAATGAGCAGTTCTTC. This encodes CASRPGTGGYNEQFF.

The chain carries TRBV6-4 and TRBJ1-5; D is unresolved. The germline V gene has CDR1 MRHNA and CDR2 SNTAGT. V was trimmed by 8 bases and J by 3 bases, leaving 14 bases between them. This CDR3 comprises 14 residues. CDR3 nucleotide sequence: TGTGCCAGCTTCGTAGGACGGACCAATCAGCCCCAGCATTTT. Amino acids: CASFVGRTNQPQHF.

This chain connects TRBV6-5 to TRBJ2-1; TRBD2 aligns across 12 bases. Per germline, CDR1 MNHEY and CDR2 SVGAGI. V dropped 5 bases and J dropped 9; count of bases not matched to a gene: 8. This CDR3 has 15 amino acids. CDR3 amino acids: CASSIGLAGGVEQFF. The CDR3 DNA reads TGTGCCAGCAGTATTGGGCTAGCGGGGGGGGTTGAGCAGTTCTTC.

This clone was detected once. The chain uses TRBV30 and TRBJ1-2, with TRBD1 identical over 7 bases. CDR3 length: 14 residues. Trimming took 2 bases from V and 4 from J; bases not matched to a gene: 7. Germline lookup yields CDR1 GTSNPN and CDR2 SVGIG (reference sequence). CDR3 sequence: CAWSFPQGGYGYTF. The CDR3 DNA reads TGTGCCTGGAGTTTCCCCCAGGGGGGCTATGGCTACACCTTC. Complete variable domain (other parts from reference TRBV30 and TRBJ1-2): SQTIHQWPATLVQPVGSPLSLECTVEGTSNPNLYWYRQAAGRGLQLLFYSVGIGQISSEVPQNLSASRPQDRQFILSSKKLLLSDSGFYLCAWSFPQGGYGYTFGSGTRLTVV.

The chain has TRBV6-1 and TRBJ1-1, with TRBD1 identical over 7 bases. This CDR3 spans 13 amino acids. Germline V gives CDR1 MNHNS, CDR2 SASEGT. The V and J ends lost 6 bases and 5 bases, in that order; junction bases with no gene match: 6. CDR3 sequence (DNA): TGTGCCAGCAGCGTGACAGGGACGACTGAAGCTTTCTTT. It codes for CASSVTGTTEAFF.

The chain has TRBV6-5 and TRBJ1-3; unclear D gene. There are 16 residues in the CDR3. V lost 2 bases and J 0 bases, leaving 11 bases between the germline ends. Germline lookup yields CDR1 MNHEY and CDR2 SVGAGI. CDR3 in amino acids: CASSYREPSSGNTIYF. Here the CDR3 DNA reads TGTGCCAGCAGTTACCGGGAGCCGAGCTCTGGAAACACCATATATTTT.

The CDR3 spells CASSRGPQETQYF. CDR3 coding DNA: TGTGCCAGCAGCCGGGGGCCCCAAGAGACCCAGTACTTC. The chain is built from TRBV11-2 and TRBJ2-5; TRBD1 or TRBD2 may be the D gene (6 bases each). V was cut by 5 bases and J by 1 base, with 8 bases left in between. The CDR3 contains 13 residues. Germline V CDR1 and CDR2: SGHAT, FQNNGV.

The chain combines TRBV5-6 with TRBJ2-7, with 13 bases matching TRBD2. The J segment lost 4 bases and the V segment lost 4 bases, leaving 5 bases of the junction unmatched. The CDR3 extends over 15 amino acids. The germline V gene has CDR1 SGHDT and CDR2 YYEEEE. The CDR3 region is CASSPRLAGGYEQYF. The CDR3 coding sequence is TGTGCCAGCAGCCCACGACTAGCGGGAGGTTACGAGCAGTACTTC.

The V and J genes are TRBV6-1 and TRBJ2-5; no reliable D call. Germline values: CDR1 MNHNS, CDR2 SASEGT. The CDR3 contains 16 residues. Trimming removed 4 bases at V and 4 bases at J, with 19 bases between. The CDR3 region has the DNA TGTGCCAGCAGTGTAAACCAGCCTGAGGTAGGAGAGACCCAGTACTTC. Amino acid sequence: CASSVNQPEVGETQYF.